This TCR beta chain derives from a study of OX40 agonist ivuxolimab in advanced cancers. Overall study: Patients were dosed with the agonistic anti-OX40 (CD134) antibody ivuxolimab.

Here immunoSEQ multiplex PCR was the method, and the copy in TCRdb shows in-frame clones only, minus some. Of 98,000 or so clones in the sample, roughly 94% were seen once. The germline gives CDR1 SGHRS, CDR2 YFSETQ. This CDR3 contains 14 residues. Trimming stripped 0 bases from V and 5 bases from J, with 11 bases between. Blood sampling was done at baseline, cycle 4 day 1, and cycle 7 day 1. V and J are TRBV5-1 and TRBJ2-5; D is possibly TRBD1 or TRBD2 (6 bases each). This sequence originates from an adult with an advanced solid tumor such as melanoma, head and neck, liver or kidney cancer. The material sequenced was CD4+ or CD8+ T cells sorted from blood, taken in a trial of the OX40 agonist ivuxolimab. CDR3 amino acids: CASSLEGGRETQYF. Here the CDR3 DNA reads TGCGCCAGCAGCTTGGAGGGGGGCAGGGAGACCCAGTACTTC.